Below, one TCR beta chain is given with its context. Its binding antigen is unknown. Base qualities are missing; no much larger clone stands one base away. Library preparation was by the immunoSEQ multiplex PCR assay. The table was pulled from immuneACCESS by TCRdb, which kept in-frame rearrangements only. Such tables lose some clones; where checked, under half of the loss comes from unresolved V genes, and the rest has no known cause. In all, the sample holds about 96,000 clones, and about 92% of those were seen once. The ten largest account for approximately 7.6% of the sample. The data were taken from a study of control samples from healthy donors and cancer patients (dated by TCRdb to 2020 to 2022). Taken from cysteine to phenylalanine, the CDR3 has 14 residues. Only the CDR3 portion is preserved as DNA: 42 bases, with reading frame beginning at the first base. V is shortened by 5 bases, J by 1 base, and the region joining them spans 11 bases. According to the germline V gene, CDR1 reads SGHTA and CDR2 reads FQGTGA.

The chain couples TRBV7-3 to TRBJ1-1; matching of 5 bases hints at TRBD1 as the D gene. This clonotype was obtained from a man between 18 and 29 years old in good health. The sample was blood. The nucleotide sequence is TGTGCCAGCAGCCTGGGACGGGAGAACACTGAAGCTTTCTTT. This translates into CASSLGRENTEAFF.